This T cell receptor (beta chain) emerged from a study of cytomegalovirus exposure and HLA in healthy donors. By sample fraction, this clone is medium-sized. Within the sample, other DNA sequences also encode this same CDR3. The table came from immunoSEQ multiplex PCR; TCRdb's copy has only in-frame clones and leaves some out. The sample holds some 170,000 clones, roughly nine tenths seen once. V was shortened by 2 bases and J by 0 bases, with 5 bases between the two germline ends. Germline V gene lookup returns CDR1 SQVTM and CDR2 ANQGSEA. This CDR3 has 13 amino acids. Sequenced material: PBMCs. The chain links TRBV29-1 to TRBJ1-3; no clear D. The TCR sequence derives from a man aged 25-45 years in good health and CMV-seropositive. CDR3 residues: CSVEQSSGNTIYF. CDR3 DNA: TGCAGCGTTGAACAGAGCTCTGGAAACACCATATATTTT. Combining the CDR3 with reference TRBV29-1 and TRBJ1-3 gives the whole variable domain SAVISQKPSRDICQRGTSLTIQCQVDSQVTMMFWYRQQPGQSLTLIATANQGSEATYESGFVIDKFPISRPNLTFSTLTVSNMSPEDSSIYLCSVEQSSGNTIYFGEGSWLTVV.